The source of this T cell receptor (beta chain) is a study of CD8+CD57+ T cells in acquired aplastic anemia. About the research overall: Sorted CD4+ and CD8+ cells yielded approximately 3.4 ug of DNA on average. Regarding the study as a whole: No significant difference in CD8+ Simpson's diversity was found between patients and controls. Patients had roughly 30 CD8+ CDR3 sequences in common with controls (the shared set).

About this clonotype: Its antigen is not known.

The sequenced patients had an expansion of CD8+CD57+ cells seen by flow cytometry. Patients uniformly had severe acquired aplastic anemia. Researchers used genomic DNA as the template to profile TCR beta VDJ and CDR3. Each CDR3 protein is one row after TCRdb ran MiXCR on the reads. The table includes about 180,000 distinct CDR3 sequences, around 63% detected once. V lost 5 bases and J 2 bases, leaving 13 bases between the germline ends. The CDR3 contains 14 residues. Germline CDR1 is LNHDA and CDR2 is SQIVND (reference sequence). The TCR was taken from a human donor with aplastic anemia. The sequenced sample consisted of sorted CD4+, CD8+, or CD8+CD57+ T cells (not recorded which) from PBMCs. J is TRBJ2-7 and V is TRBV19, with D perhaps being TRBD1 or TRBD2 (6 bases each). The CDR3 coding sequence is TGTGCCAGTAGTGCCGGGGGCGGAGCCTACGAGCAGTACTTC. Encoded protein: CASSAGGGAYEQYF.